This is a list of T cell receptor beta chains from one sample in a study of blood T cell repertoires in COVID-19. Clones were sequenced by immunoSEQ multiplex PCR, and TCRdb holds only the in-frame ones, with some missing. The data show about 75,000 clones, about nine tenths seen once. The sample taken for sequencing was peripheral blood. The receptors here all came from a human donor in a cohort sampled during active COVID-19. The CDR3 runs from the conserved cysteine through the conserved F or W. The D gene is left open where the match is weak. Size is omitted from some rows. Given values are once, few, many or a class for expanded clones.

TRBJ2-5 TRBD1 TRBV7-2 14 NA CASTLDRGRSAQYF TGTGCCAGCACCTTGGACAGGGGGCGCTCGGCCCAGTACTTC
TRBJ2-3 NA TRBV19 15 once CASSNRGLLTDTQYF TGTGCCAGTAGCAACCGGGGACTTCTCACAGATACGCAGTATTTT
TRBJ2-1 NA TRBV13 13 NA CASSSGLPNEQFF TGTGCCAGCAGCTCCGGACTCCCCAATGAGCAGTTCTTC
TRBJ1-3 NA TRBV11-2 16 NA CASSREVRGSGNTIYF TGTGCCAGCAGCCGTGAGGTCAGGGGATCTGGAAACACCATATATTTT
TRBJ1-4 NA TRBV6-1 14 NA CASSETFSRDRLFF TGTGCCAGCAGTGAGACGTTTAGCCGAGACAGGCTGTTTTTT
TRBJ2-7 NA TRBV9 15 NA CASSVEVGESYEQYF TGTGCCAGCAGCGTAGAGGTTGGGGAGTCCTACGAGCAGTACTTC
TRBJ2-7 TRBD1 TRBV10-1 12 NA CARQQGAGEQYF TGCGCCAGACAACAGGGGGCAGGAGAGCAGTACTTC
TRBJ1-1 NA TRBV27 13 NA CASSLYGGTEAFF TGTGCCAGCAGTTTATATGGGGGGACTGAAGCTTTCTTT
TRBJ2-7 TRBD2 TRBV19 14 NA CASSVTSGPREQYF TGTGCCAGTAGCGTCACTAGCGGACCCCGCGAGCAGTACTTC
TRBJ2-5 NA TRBV15 14 NA CATSRDKIQETQYF TGTGCCACCAGCAGAGACAAAATTCAAGAGACCCAGTACTTC
TRBJ2-1 NA TRBV29-1 15 NA CSVPGQASSYNEQFF TGCAGCGTTCCAGGCCAGGCGAGCTCCTACAATGAGCAGTTCTTC
TRBJ2-7 NA TRBV6-6 14 NA CASSQDYPNYEQYF TGTGCCAGCAGTCAGGACTATCCAAACTACGAGCAGTACTTC
TRBJ2-7 NA TRBV27 14 NA CASSLAGPSRKQYF TGTGCCAGCAGTTTAGCGGGCCCTAGCCGGAAGCAGTACTTC
TRBJ2-7 TRBD1 TRBV7-3 14 NA CASRAGTGGYEQYF TGTGCCAGCAGGGCCGGGACAGGGGGCTACGAGCAGTACTTC
TRBJ2-3 NA TRBV19 14 NA CAAGGDSNTDTQYF TGTGCCGCAGGCGGGGACAGCAACACAGATACGCAGTATTTT
TRBJ2-7 NA TRBV27 13 NA CASSPSAFYEQYF TGTGCCAGCAGTCCTAGCGCGTTCTACGAGCAGTACTTC
TRBJ2-6 NA TRBV7-2 17 once CASSLASGSSGANVLTF TGTGCCAGCAGCTTAGCGTCAGGTTCCTCTGGGGCCAACGTCCTGACTTTC
TRBJ1-3 NA TRBV4-1 16 NA CASSQGGGRWGNTIYF TGCGCCAGCAGCCAAGGTGGGGGGAGGTGGGGAAACACCATATATTTT
TRBJ2-7 TRBD2 TRBV5-1 16 once CASSSGLAGINYEQYF TGCGCCAGCAGCTCTGGACTAGCGGGAATCAACTACGAGCAGTACTTC
TRBJ1-1 NA TRBV29-1 12 NA CSVPGVYTEAFF TGCAGCGTTCCGGGGGTTTACACTGAAGCTTTCTTT
TRBJ2-7 NA TRBV6-1 13 NA CASSEAATYEQYF TGTGCCAGCAGTGAAGCGGCAACCTACGAGCAGTACTTC
TRBJ1-1 NA TRBV29-1 13 NA CAGGAGLGTEAFF TGCGCCGGGGGGGCAGGGTTGGGCACTGAAGCTTTCTTT
TRBJ1-1 TRBD1 TRBV7-9 16 NA CASSLGQGAGNTEAFF TGTGCCAGCAGCTTGGGACAGGGGGCGGGGAACACTGAAGCTTTCTTT
TRBJ2-2 NA TRBV28 16 NA CASSLFQRPNTGELFF TGTGCCAGCAGTTTATTCCAGCGGCCGAACACCGGGGAGCTGTTTTTT
TRBJ2-1 TRBD1 TRBV5-4 15 NA CASSWGQGTYNEQFF TGTGCCAGCAGCTGGGGACAGGGAACCTACAATGAGCAGTTCTTC
TRBJ2-1 NA TRBV6-2/TRBV6-3 13 NA CASSYSRAGEQFF TGTGCCAGCAGTTACTCGAGAGCGGGCGAGCAGTTCTTC
TRBJ2-3 TRBD2 TRBV14 16 NA CASSQTDSGRPDTQYF TGTGCCAGCAGCCAAACTGATAGCGGGAGACCAGATACGCAGTATTTT
TRBJ1-3 NA TRBV27 14 NA CASSPTARGNTIYF TGTGCCAGCAGTCCGACAGCTCGTGGAAACACCATATATTTT
TRBJ2-3 TRBD2 TRBV27 14 NA CASSFSGSTDTQYF TGTGCCAGCAGTTTTAGCGGGAGTACAGATACGCAGTATTTT
TRBJ1-5 NA TRBV4-3 15 NA CASSQETGGGQPQHF TGCGCCAGCAGCCAAGAGACGGGGGGCGGTCAGCCCCAGCATTTT
TRBJ2-1 NA TRBV4-3 14 NA CASSQDSVYNEQFF TGCGCCAGCAGCCAAGATTCGGTTTACAATGAGCAGTTCTTC
TRBJ1-2 NA TRBV3-1/TRBV3-2 12 once CASSPGGMGYTF TGTGCCAGCAGCCCCGGGGGGATGGGCTACACCTTC
TRBJ2-3 TRBD2 TRBV3-1/TRBV3-2 15 NA CASSRERGHTDTQYF TGTGCCAGCAGCCGAGAGCGGGGCCACACAGATACGCAGTATTTT
TRBJ2-3 NA TRBV5-4 17 NA CASSLDARGFGTDTQYF TGTGCCAGCAGCTTGGACGCTAGGGGCTTTGGCACAGATACGCAGTATTTT
TRBJ2-2 TRBD2 TRBV27 15 NA CASSFRAGGDGELFF TGTGCCAGCAGTTTCAGAGCGGGAGGGGACGGGGAGCTGTTTTTT
TRBJ2-3 NA TRBV6-5 14 many CASRSSSVTDTQYF TGTGCCAGCAGGTCGTCTAGCGTCACAGATACGCAGTATTTT
TRBJ1-5 TRBD1 TRBV7-2 13 NA CASSTGQAQPQHF TGTGCCAGCAGCACAGGACAGGCCCAGCCCCAGCATTTT
TRBJ2-7 TRBD2 TRBV6-6 14 medium-sized CASSYNGRPYEQYF TGTGCCAGCAGTTACAACGGGAGGCCCTACGAGCAGTACTTC
TRBJ1-5 NA TRBV7-9 14 NA CASSGGGPHQPQHF TGTGCCAGCAGTGGGGGGGGCCCCCATCAGCCCCAGCATTTT
TRBJ1-1 NA TRBV18 11 NA CASSERGEAFF TGTGCCAGCTCAGAGAGGGGGGAAGCTTTCTTT
TRBJ1-6 TRBD1 TRBV5-1 14 few CASSPTGGTSPLHF TGCGCCAGCAGCCCAACAGGGGGGACTTCACCCCTCCACTTT
TRBJ2-1 TRBD2 TRBV10-3 13 NA CAIEGLVGNEQFF TGTGCCATTGAAGGACTAGTAGGCAATGAGCAGTTCTTC
TRBJ2-5 NA TRBV4-1 15 NA CASSQDDAQRETQYF TGCGCCAGCAGCCAAGATGATGCCCAGCGTGAGACCCAGTACTTC
TRBJ2-7 TRBD2 TRBV7-2 15 NA CASSELAGAAYEQYF TGTGCCAGCAGCGAACTAGCGGGGGCCGCCTACGAGCAGTACTTC
TRBJ2-1 NA TRBV28 15 NA CASRLSRGSYNEQFF TGTGCCAGCAGGCTATCCAGGGGAAGCTACAATGAGCAGTTCTTC
TRBJ2-7 TRBD1 TRBV9 15 NA CASSVRQGDNYEQYF TGTGCCAGCAGCGTCCGACAGGGGGACAATTACGAGCAGTACTTC
TRBJ1-1 NA TRBV19 14 NA CASSIGGRVAEAFF TGTGCCAGTAGTATAGGGGGGCGGGTCGCTGAAGCTTTCTTT
TRBJ2-2 NA TRBV25-1 13 NA CASSVLGTGELFF TGTGCCAGCAGTGTCCTAGGCACCGGGGAGCTGTTTTTT
TRBJ2-5 TRBD2 TRBV7-2 14 NA CASSLAGRGETQYF TGTGCCAGCAGCCTAGCGGGGAGAGGTGAGACCCAGTACTTC
TRBJ2-7 NA TRBV12-5 12 NA CASGPELGEQYF TGTGCTAGTGGCCCCGAGCTTGGCGAGCAGTACTTC
TRBJ2-1 NA TRBV6-2/TRBV6-3 16 NA CASSYKGVAGGNEQFF TGTGCCAGCAGTTACAAGGGGGTAGCGGGCGGAAATGAGCAGTTCTTC
TRBJ1-5 NA TRBV4-3 13 NA CASSQDLSQPQHF TGCGCCAGCAGCCAAGATCTCAGTCAGCCCCAGCATTTT
TRBJ1-5 TRBD1 TRBV27 15 NA CASARGQGGIGPQHF TGTGCCAGCGCGAGGGGACAGGGGGGGATTGGGCCCCAGCATTTT
TRBJ2-5 NA TRBV7-2 15 NA CASSISGTNLETQYF TGTGCCAGCAGCATCTCCGGGACAAACCTAGAGACCCAGTACTTC
TRBJ2-3 TRBD2 TRBV6-6 16 NA CASRDLSGRGSDTQYF TGTGCCAGCAGGGACCTTAGCGGGAGGGGATCAGATACGCAGTATTTT
TRBJ2-7 TRBD2 TRBV5-4 13 NA CASSSGGSYEQYF TGTGCCAGCAGCAGCGGGGGCTCCTACGAGCAGTACTTC
TRBJ2-7 TRBD2 TRBV6-1 16 NA CASSEFDSGRSYEQYF TGTGCCAGCAGTGAATTTGATAGCGGGAGGAGCTACGAGCAGTACTTC
TRBJ2-7 NA TRBV6-2/TRBV6-3 14 NA CASSYWGFSYEQYF TGTGCCAGCAGTTACTGGGGCTTTTCCTACGAGCAGTACTTC
TRBJ1-2 NA TRBV3-1/TRBV3-2 14 NA CASSHAGYDYGYTF TGTGCCAGCAGCCACGCAGGGTACGACTATGGCTACACCTTC